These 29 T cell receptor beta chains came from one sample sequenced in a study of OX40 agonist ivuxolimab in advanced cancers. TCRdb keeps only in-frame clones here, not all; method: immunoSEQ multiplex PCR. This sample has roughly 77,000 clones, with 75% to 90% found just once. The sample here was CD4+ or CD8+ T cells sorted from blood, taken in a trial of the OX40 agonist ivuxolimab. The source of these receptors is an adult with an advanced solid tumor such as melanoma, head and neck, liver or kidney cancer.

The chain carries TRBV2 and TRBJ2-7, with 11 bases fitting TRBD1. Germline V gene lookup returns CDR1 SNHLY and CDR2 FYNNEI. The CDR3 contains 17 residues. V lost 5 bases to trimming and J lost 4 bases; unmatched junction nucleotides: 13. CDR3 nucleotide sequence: TGTGCCAGCAGTCCCCCGGTGGGGGACAGGGGGACATACGAGCAGTACTTC. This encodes CASSPPVGDRGTYEQYF.

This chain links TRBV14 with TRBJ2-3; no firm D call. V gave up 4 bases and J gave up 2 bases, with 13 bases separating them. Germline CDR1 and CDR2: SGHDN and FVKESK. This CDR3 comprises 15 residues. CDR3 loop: CASSPHGRVTDTQYF. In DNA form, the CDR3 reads TGTGCCAGCAGCCCACACGGGCGTGTCACAGATACGCAGTATTTT.

The CDR3 reads CASSVPGRNSPLHF. Written as DNA, the CDR3 is TGTGCCAGCAGTGTGCCCGGGAGAAATTCACCCCTCCACTTT. The chain joins TRBV2 to TRBJ1-6; no firm D call. Germline V gene lookup returns CDR1 SNHLY and CDR2 FYNNEI. This CDR3 region has 14 residues. V was shortened by 4 bases and J by 7 bases, with 11 bases between the two germline ends. The full variable domain, with the rest looked up from reference TRBV2 and TRBJ1-6, is EPEVTQTPSHQVTQMGQEVILRCVPISNHLYFYWYRQILGQKVEFLVSFYNNEISEKSEIFDDQFSVERPDGSNFTLKIRSTKLEDSAMYFCASSVPGRNSPLHFGNGTRLTVT.

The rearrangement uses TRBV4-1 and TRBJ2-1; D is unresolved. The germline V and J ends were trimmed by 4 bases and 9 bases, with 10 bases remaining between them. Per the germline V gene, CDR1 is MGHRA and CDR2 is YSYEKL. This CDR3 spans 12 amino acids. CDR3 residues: CASSRQDGEQFF. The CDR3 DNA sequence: TGCGCCAGCAGCCGGCAGGACGGTGAGCAGTTCTTC.

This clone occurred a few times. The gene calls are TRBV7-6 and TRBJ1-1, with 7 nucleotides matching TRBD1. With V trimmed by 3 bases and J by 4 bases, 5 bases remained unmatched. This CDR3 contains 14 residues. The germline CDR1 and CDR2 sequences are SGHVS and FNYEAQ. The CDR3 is CASSFQQGSTEAFF. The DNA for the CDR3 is TGTGCCAGCAGCTTCCAACAGGGGAGCACTGAAGCTTTCTTT. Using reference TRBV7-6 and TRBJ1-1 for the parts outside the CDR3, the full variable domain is GAGVSQSPRYKVTKRGQDVALRCDPISGHVSLYWYRQALGQGPEFLTYFNYEAQQDKSGLPNDRFSAERPEGSISTLTIQRTEQRDSAMYRCASSFQQGSTEAFFGQGTRLTVV.

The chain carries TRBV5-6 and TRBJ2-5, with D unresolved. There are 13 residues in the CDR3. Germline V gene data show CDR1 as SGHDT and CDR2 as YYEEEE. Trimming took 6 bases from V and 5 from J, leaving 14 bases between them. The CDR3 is CASNLKVGETQYF. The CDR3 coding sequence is TGTGCCAGCAACTTAAAGGTTGGCGAGACCCAGTACTTC.

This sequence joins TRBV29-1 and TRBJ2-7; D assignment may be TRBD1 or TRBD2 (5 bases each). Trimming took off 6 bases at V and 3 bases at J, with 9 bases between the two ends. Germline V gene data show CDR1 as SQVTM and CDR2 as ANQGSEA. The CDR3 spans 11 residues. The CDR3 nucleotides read TGCAGCGTGGGGGAGTTCTACGAGCAGTACTTC. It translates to CSVGEFYEQYF.

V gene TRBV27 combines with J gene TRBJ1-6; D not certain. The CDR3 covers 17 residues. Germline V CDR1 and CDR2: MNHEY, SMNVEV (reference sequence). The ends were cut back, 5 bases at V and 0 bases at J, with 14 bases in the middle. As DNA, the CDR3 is TGTGCCAGCAGTCCCCTTAGAGGAAGCTCCTATAATTCACCCCTCCACTTT. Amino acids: CASSPLRGSSYNSPLHF.

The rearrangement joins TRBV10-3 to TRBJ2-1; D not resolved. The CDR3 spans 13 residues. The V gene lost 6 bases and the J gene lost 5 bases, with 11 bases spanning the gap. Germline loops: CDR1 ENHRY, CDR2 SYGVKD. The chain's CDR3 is CAIRAGQHNEQFF. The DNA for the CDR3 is TGTGCCATCAGGGCTGGGCAGCACAATGAGCAGTTCTTC.

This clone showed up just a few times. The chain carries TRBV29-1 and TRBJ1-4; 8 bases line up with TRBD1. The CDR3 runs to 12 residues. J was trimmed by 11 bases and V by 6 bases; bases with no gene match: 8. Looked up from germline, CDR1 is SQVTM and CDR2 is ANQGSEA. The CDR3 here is CSVDAGGGKLFF. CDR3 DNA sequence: TGCAGCGTAGACGCAGGGGGCGGGAAACTGTTTTTT.

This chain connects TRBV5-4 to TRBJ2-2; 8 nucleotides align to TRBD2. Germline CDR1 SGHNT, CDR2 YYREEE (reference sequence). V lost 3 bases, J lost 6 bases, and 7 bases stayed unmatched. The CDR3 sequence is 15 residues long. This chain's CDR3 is CASSSKTGGPGELFF. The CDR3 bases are TGTGCCAGCAGCTCCAAAACGGGAGGGCCCGGGGAGCTGTTTTTT. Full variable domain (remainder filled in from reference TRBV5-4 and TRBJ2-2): ETGVTQSPTHLIKTRGQQVTLRCSSQSGHNTVSWYQQALGQGPQFIFQYYREEENGRGNFPPRFSGLQFPNYSSELNVNALELDDSALYLCASSSKTGGPGELFFGEGSRLTVL.

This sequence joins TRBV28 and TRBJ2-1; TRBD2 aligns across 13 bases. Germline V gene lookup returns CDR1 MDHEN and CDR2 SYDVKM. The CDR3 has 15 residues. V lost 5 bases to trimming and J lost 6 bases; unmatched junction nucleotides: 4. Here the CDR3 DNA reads TGTGCCAGCAGTCTCACTAGCGGGGGGGCCAATGAGCAGTTCTTC. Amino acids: CASSLTSGGANEQFF.

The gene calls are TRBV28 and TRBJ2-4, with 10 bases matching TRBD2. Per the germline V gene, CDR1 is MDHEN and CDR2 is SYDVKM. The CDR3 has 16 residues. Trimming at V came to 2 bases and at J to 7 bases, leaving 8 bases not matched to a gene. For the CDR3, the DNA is TGTGCCAGCAGTTTAATGGTCCGAGCGGGGGGGAACATTCAGTACTTC. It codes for CASSLMVRAGGNIQYF. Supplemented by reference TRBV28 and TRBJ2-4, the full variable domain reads DVKVTQSSRYLVKRTGEKVFLECVQDMDHENMFWYRQDPGLGLRLIYFSYDVKMKEKGDIPEGYSVSREKKERFSLILESASTNQTSMYLCASSLMVRAGGNIQYFGAGTRLSVL.

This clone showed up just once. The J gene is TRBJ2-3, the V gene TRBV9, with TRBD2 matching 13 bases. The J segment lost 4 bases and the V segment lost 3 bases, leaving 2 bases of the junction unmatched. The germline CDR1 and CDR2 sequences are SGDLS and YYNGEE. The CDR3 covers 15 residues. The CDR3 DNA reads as TGTGCCAGCAGCGCGACTAGCGGGGGGTCAGATACGCAGTATTTT. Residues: CASSATSGGSDTQYF.

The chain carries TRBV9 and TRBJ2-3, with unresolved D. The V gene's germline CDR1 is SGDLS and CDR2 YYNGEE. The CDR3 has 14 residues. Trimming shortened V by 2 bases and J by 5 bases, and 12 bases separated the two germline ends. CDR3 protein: CASSVESLKDTQYF. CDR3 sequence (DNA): TGTGCCAGCAGCGTTGAGAGCCTGAAAGATACGCAGTATTTT.

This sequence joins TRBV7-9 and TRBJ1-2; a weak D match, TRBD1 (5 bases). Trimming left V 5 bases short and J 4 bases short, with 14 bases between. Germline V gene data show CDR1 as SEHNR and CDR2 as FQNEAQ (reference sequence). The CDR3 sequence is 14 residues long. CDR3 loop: CASSLETETYGYTF. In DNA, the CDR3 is TGTGCCAGCAGCCTAGAGACAGAGACCTATGGCTACACCTTC. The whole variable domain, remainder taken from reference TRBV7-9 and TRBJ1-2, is DTGVSQNPRHKITKRGQNVTFRCDPISEHNRLYWYRQTLGQGPEFLTYFQNEAQLEKSRLLSDRFSAERPKGSFSTLEIQRTEQGDSAMYLCASSLETETYGYTFGSGTRLTVV.

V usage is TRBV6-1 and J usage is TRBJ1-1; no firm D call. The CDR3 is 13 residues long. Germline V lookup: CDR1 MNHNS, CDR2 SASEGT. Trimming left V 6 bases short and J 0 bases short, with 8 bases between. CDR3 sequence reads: CASSPTVNTEAFF. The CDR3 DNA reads TGTGCCAGCAGCCCAACAGTGAACACTGAAGCTTTCTTT.

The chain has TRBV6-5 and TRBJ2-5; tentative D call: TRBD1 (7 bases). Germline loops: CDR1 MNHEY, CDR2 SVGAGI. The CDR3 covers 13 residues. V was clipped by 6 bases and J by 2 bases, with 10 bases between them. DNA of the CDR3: TGTGCCAGCAGGGGGGGACAGCAAGAGACCCAGTACTTC. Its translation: CASRGGQQETQYF.

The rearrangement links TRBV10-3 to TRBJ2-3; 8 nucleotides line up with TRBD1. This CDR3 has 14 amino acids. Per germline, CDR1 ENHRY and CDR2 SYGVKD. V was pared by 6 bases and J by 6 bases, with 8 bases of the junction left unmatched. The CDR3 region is CAIRPGQGADTQYF. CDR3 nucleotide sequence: TGTGCCATCAGGCCAGGACAGGGAGCGGATACGCAGTATTTT.

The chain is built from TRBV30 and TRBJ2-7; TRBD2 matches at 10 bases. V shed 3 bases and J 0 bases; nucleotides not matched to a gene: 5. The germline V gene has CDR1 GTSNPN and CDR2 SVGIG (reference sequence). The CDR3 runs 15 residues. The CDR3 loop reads CAWRKLAGSSYEQYF. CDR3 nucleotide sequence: TGTGCCTGGAGGAAACTAGCGGGGTCCTCCTACGAGCAGTACTTC.

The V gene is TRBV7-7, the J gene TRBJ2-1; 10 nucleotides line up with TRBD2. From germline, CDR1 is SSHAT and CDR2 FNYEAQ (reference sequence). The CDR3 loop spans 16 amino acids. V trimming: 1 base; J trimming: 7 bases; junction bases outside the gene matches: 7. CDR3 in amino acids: CASSLGLAGAGNEQFF. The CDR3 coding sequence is TGTGCCAGCAGCTTAGGTCTAGCGGGGGCGGGAAATGAGCAGTTCTTC.

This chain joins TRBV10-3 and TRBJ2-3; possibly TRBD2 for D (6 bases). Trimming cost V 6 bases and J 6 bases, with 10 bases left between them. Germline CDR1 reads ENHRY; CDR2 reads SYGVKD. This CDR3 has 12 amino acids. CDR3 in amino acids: CAISGAGDTQYF. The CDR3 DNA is TGTGCCATCAGCGGGGCGGGGGATACGCAGTATTTT.

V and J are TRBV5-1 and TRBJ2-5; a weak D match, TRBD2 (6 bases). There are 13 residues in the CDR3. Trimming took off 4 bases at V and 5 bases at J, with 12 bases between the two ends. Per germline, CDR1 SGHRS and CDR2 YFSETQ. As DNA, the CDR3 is TGCGCCAGCAGCGCGGGACCCACGGAGACCCAGTACTTC. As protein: CASSAGPTETQYF.

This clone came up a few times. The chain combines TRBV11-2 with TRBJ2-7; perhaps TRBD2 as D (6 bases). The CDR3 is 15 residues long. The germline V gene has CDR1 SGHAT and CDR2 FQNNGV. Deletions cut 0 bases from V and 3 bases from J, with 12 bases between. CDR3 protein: CASSLETSRYYEQYF. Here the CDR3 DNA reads TGTGCCAGCAGCTTAGAAACTAGCCGGTACTACGAGCAGTACTTC.

The CDR3: CASALDTASEQYF. The CDR3 DNA reads as TGCGCCAGCGCCTTGGACACGGCGAGCGAGCAGTACTTC. The chain carries TRBV5-1 and TRBJ2-7, with D tentatively TRBD1 (5 bases). Germline CDR1 is SGHRS and CDR2 is YFSETQ. Trimming left V 7 bases short and J 6 bases short, with 17 bases between. The CDR3 has 13 amino acids.

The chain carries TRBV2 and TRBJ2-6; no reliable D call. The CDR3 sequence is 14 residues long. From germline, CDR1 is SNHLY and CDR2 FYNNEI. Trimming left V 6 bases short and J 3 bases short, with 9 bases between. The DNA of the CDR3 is TGTGCCAGCAGATTGGATCGTGGGGCCAACGTCCTGACTTTC. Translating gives CASRLDRGANVLTF.

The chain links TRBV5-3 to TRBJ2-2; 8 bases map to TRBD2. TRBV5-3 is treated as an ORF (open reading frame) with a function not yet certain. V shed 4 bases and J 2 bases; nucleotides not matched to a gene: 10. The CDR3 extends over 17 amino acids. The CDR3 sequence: CARSDRCSGDNTGELFF. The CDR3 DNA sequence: TGTGCCAGAAGCGACCGGTGTAGCGGGGATAACACCGGGGAGCTGTTTTTT.

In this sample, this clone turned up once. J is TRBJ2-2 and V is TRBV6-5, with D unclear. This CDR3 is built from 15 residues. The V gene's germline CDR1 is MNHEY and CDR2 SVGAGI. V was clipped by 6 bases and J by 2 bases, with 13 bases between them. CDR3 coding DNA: TGTGCCAGCAGCCCCTCCAGGTTAAACACCGGGGAGCTGTTTTTT. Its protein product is CASSPSRLNTGELFF.

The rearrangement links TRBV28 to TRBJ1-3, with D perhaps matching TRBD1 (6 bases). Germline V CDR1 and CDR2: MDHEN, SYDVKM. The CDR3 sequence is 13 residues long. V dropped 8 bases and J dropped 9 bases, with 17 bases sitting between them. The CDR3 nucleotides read TGTGCCAGCGGCCGGGGGCGTATTGGCACCATATATTTT. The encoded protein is CASGRGRIGTIYF.